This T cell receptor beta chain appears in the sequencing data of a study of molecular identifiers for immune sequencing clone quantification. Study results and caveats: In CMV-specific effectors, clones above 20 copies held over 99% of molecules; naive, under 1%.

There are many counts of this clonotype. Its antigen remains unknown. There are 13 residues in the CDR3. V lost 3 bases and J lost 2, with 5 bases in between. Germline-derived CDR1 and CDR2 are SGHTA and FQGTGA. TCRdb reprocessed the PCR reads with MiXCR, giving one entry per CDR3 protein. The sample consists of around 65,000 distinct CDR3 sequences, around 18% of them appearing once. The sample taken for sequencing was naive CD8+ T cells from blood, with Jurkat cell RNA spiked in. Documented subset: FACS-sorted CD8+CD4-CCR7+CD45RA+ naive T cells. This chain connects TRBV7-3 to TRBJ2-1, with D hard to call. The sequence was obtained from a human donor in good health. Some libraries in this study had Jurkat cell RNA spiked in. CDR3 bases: TGTGCCAGCAGCTTGTCCCCCTACAATGAGCAGTTCTTC. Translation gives CASSLSPYNEQFF. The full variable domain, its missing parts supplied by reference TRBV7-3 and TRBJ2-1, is GAGVSQTPSNKVTEKGKYVELRCDPISGHTALYWYRQSLGQGPEFLIYFQGTGAADDSGLPNDRFFAVRPEGSVSTLKIQRTERGDSAVYLCASSLSPYNEQFFGPGTRLTVL.